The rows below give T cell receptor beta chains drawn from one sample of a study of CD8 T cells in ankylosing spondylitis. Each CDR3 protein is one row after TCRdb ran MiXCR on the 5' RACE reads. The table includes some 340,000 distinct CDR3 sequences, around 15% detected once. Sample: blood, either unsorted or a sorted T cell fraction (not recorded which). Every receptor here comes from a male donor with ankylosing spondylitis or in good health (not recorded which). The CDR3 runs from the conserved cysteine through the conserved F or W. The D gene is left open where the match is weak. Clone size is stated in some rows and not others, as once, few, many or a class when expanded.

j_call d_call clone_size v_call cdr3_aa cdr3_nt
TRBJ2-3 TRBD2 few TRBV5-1 CASSPRTSGPTDTQYF TGCGCCAGCAGCCCCCGAACTAGCGGGCCGACAGATACGCAGTATTTT
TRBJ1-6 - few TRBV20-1 CSARGGHHNSPLHF TGCAGTGCTAGGGGGGGACATCATAATTCACCCCTCCACTTT
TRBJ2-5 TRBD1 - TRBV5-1 CASSLWDRSQETQYF TGCGCCAGCAGCTTGTGGGACAGGTCCCAAGAGACCCAGTACTTC
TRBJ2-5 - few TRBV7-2 CASSLGGATETQYF TGTGCCAGCAGCTTGGGGGGGGCCACGGAGACCCAGTACTTC
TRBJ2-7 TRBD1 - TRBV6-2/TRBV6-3 CASSRRDRGSYEQYF TGTGCCAGCAGCCGCCGGGACAGGGGGTCCTACGAGCAGTACTTC
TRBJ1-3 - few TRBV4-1 CASSQWSGSGNTIYF TGCGCCAGCAGCCAATGGTCAGGCTCTGGAAACACCATATATTTT
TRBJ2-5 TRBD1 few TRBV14 CASSQDVWDRVQETQYF TGTGCCAGCAGCCAAGATGTCTGGGACAGGGTACAAGAGACCCAGTACTTC
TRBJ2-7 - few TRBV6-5 CASRTNYEQYF TGTGCCAGCAGGACTAACTACGAGCAGTACTTC
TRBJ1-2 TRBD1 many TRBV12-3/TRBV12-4 CASRETGRYGYTF TGTGCCAGCAGGGAGACAGGGCGGTATGGCTACACCTTC
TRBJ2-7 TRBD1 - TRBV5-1 CASSPQGVPTYEQYF TGCGCCAGCAGCCCACAGGGGGTCCCCACCTACGAGCAGTACTTC
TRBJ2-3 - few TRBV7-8 CASKDSTDTQYF TGTGCCAGCAAAGACAGCACAGATACGCAGTATTTT
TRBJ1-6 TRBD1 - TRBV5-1 CASSSSTGGDSPLHF TGCGCCAGCAGCTCTTCAACAGGGGGCGATTCACCCCTCCACTTT
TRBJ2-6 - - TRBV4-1 CASSQDPARANVLTF TGCGCCAGCAGCCAAGATCCGGCCAGGGCCAACGTCCTGACTTTC
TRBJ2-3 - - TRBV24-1 CATSGPGAEGTSTDTQYF TGTGCCACCAGTGGACCCGGGGCCGAGGGGACTAGCACAGATACGCAGTATTTT
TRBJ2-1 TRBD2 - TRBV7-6 CASSLEVSGSIYNEQFF TGTGCCAGCAGCTTAGAAGTGAGCGGGAGCATCTACAATGAGCAGTTCTTC